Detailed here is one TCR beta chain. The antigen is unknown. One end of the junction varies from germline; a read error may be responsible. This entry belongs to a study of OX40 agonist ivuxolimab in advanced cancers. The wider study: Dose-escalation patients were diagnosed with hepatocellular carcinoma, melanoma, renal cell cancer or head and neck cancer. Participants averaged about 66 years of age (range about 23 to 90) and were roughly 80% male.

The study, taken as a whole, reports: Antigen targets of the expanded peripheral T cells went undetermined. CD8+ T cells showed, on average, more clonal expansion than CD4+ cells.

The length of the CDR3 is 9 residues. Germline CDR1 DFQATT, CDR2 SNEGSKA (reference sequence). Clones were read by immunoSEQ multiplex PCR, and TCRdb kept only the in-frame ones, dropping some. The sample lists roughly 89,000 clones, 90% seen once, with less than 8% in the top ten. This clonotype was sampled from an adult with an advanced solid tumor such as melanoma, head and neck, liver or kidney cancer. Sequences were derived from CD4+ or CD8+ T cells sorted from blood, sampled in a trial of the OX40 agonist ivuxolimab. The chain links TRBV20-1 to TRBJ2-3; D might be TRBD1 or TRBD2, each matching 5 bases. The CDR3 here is CSASSGTSF. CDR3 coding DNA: TGCAGTGCTAGTTCCGGGACCTCTTTT.